This note documents a single TCR beta chain sequence. Only a few counts were recorded for this clonotype. Its antigen specificity is not known. No much larger clone is present one base from it, and per-base qualities are unavailable. This sample is part of a study of T cells after yellow fever vaccination (dated by TCRdb to about 2019). A note on the overall study: The SMART-Seq v4 Ultra Low Input RNA kit was used to prepare libraries from fractions with low cell numbers. To follow T-cell clones before and after primary and booster YFV17D yellow fever vaccination, bulk TCR alpha and beta repertoires were sequenced over time. The cohort comprised two healthy male donors, one aged 18 to 29 and one aged 30 to 40 years. Blood was collected at multiple timepoints before and after primary and secondary immunization, and bulk PBMC replicates and cell subsets were isolated.

Here is what the overall study found, with its caveats: Only two donors were included in the study, so the extent to which the findings can be generalized is limited. Most clones expanded after primary vaccination (approximately 96% of CD4 and roughly 90% of CD8) were re-detected after the booster, suggesting that broad memory maintenance occurred. Compared with the primary T-cell response, the secondary T-cell response was weaker but faster, peaking on day 5 rather than day 15. Because abundant contaminating clonotypes from the bulk population could be contained in FACS-sorted repertoires, computational filtering was required. A small fraction of clonotypes showed up in both the CD4 and CD8 compartments, probably as a result of convergent recombination.

There are 15 amino acids in the CDR3, from cysteine to phenylalanine inclusive. CDR3 DNA only is kept here, 45 bases in frame from base 1. Looking up the germline V gene yields CDR1 MNHEY and CDR2 SVGEGT. At the junction V is shortened by 8 bases and J by 3 bases, with 19 bases in between. This specimen's treatment or condition label, per the study, means: live attenuated yellow fever vaccine strain. Two biological replicates of bulk PBMCs were collected at each blood-draw timepoint. PBMCs were isolated from peripheral blood using a standard Ficoll-Paque protocol. TriZol was used to extract RNA from bulk PBMCs, CD4 and CD8 fractions, and dextramer-positive and dextramer-negative fractions. Synthesis of TCR cDNA relied on 5'RACE template switching, a step that introduced a universal primer site along with unique molecular identifiers. Priming of cDNA synthesis was performed from both the TCR alpha and TCR beta constant segments. Library amplification used two PCR steps, and the second PCR step added sample barcodes and sequencing adapters. Libraries were sequenced on Illumina HiSeq 2500 (2x100 bp) or NovaSeq (2x150 bp). The paper's processing steps were these. MIGEC handled demultiplexing of reads and collapsing into UMI consensus sequences, while MiXCR performed V(D)J alignment. Vaccine-responding clonotypes were identified with edgeR using replicate PBMC samples, with FDR below 0.01 and a log2 fold change above 5 up to day 15 being required. Each bulk clonotype was labeled CD4 or CD8 based on which sequenced repertoire, CD4 or CD8, contained the clonotype at higher abundance. In TCRdb, the public reads were trimmed at Q25 with fastp and aligned with MiXCR, with productive beta chains retained. When rows share a CDR3 protein, they turn into one entry using the most common DNA and genes. The V and J calls shown here were made by TCRdb, not taken from the authors' results. Within this sample are hundreds of thousands of distinct CDR3 sequences, with roughly 8.7% of them counted one time only. The top ten clones comprise approximately 19% of the sample.

Recombination joined TRBV6-2 or TRBV6-3 with TRBJ2-5; a weak D assignment points to TRBD1 (6 bases agree). The receptor was isolated from a young man who received the YFV17D yellow fever vaccine. The sequencing here drew on PBMCs, taken on the day of the first yellow fever vaccination. The CDR3 region reads CASGRDRSPKETQYF. The sequenced DNA is TGTGCCAGCGGGCGAGACAGGAGTCCAAAAGAGACCCAGTACTTC.